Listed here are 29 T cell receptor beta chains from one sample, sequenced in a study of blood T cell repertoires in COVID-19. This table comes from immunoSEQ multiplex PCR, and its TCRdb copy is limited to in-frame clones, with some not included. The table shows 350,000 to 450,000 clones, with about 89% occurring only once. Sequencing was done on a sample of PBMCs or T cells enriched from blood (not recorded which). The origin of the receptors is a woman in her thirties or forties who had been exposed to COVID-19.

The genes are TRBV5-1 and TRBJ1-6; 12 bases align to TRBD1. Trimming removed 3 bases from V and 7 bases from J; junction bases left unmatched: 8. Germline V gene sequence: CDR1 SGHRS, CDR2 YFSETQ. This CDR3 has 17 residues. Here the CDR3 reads CASSSLGTGGRNSPLHF. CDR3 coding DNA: TGCGCCAGCAGCTCGCTCGGGACAGGGGGCCGAAATTCACCCCTCCACTTT. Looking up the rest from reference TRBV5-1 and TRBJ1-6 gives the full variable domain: KAGVTQTPRYLIKTRGQQVTLSCSPISGHRSVSWYQQTPGQGLQFLFEYFSETQRNKGNFPGRFSGRQFSNSRSEMNVSTLELGDSALYLCASSSLGTGGRNSPLHFGNGTRLTVT.

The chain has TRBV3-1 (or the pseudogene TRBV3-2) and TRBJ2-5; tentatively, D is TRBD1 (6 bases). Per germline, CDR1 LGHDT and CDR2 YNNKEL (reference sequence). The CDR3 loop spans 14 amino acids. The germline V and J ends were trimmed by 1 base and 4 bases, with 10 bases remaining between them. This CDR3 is CASSQAGTTETQYF. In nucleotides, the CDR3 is TGTGCCAGCAGCCAAGCTGGGACAACAGAGACCCAGTACTTC.

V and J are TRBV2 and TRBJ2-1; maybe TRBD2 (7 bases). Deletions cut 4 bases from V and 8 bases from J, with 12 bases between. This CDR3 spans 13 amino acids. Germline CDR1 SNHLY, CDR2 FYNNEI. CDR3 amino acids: CASSVRGGDEQFF. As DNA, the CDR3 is TGTGCCAGCAGTGTCAGGGGAGGGGATGAGCAGTTCTTC.

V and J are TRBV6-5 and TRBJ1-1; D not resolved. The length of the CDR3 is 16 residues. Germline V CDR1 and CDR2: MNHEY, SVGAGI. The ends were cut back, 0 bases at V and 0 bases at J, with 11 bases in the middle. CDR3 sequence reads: CASSYSSAQLNTEAFF. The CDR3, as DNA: TGTGCCAGCAGTTACTCGAGTGCACAGTTGAACACTGAAGCTTTCTTT.

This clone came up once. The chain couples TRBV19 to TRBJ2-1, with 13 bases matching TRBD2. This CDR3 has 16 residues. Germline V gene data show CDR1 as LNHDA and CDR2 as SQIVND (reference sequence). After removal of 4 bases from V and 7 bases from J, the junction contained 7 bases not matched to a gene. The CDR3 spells CASSSRLAGGGNEQFF. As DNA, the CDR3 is TGTGCCAGTAGTAGTAGACTAGCGGGGGGAGGGAATGAGCAGTTCTTC.

The CDR3 DNA sequence: TGTGCCAGCACTCAGGGGGGACAGCCCCAGCATTTT. Its protein is CASTQGGQPQHF. The chain has TRBV12-3 or TRBV12-4 and TRBJ1-5; 7 bases align to TRBD1. The CDR3 is 12 residues long. With V trimmed by 7 bases and J by 7 bases, 4 bases remained unmatched.

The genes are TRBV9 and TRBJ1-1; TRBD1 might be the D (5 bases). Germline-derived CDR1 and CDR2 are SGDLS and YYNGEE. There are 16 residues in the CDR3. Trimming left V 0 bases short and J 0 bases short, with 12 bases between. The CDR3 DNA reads TGTGCCAGCAGCGTAGGCGGGGGAAGCATGAACACTGAAGCTTTCTTT. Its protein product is CASSVGGGSMNTEAFF.

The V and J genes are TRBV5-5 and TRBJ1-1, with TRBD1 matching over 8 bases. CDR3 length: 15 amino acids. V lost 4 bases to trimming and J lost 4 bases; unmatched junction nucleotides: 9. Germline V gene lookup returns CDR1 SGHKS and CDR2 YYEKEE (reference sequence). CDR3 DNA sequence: TGTGCCAGCAGCCCTACAGGGGGTTATGGCACTGAAGCTTTCTTT. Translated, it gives CASSPTGGYGTEAFF.

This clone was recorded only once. CDR3 in DNA: TGTGCCAGCAGCCACAGGGGGAACACTGAAGCTTTCTTT. Amino acids: CASSHRGNTEAFF. The gene calls are TRBV25-1 and TRBJ1-1, with 7 bases identical to TRBD1. The CDR3 contains 13 residues. Germline assignment: CDR1 MGHDK and CDR2 SYGVNS. V lost 6 bases and J lost 1; bases outside the gene matches: 2.

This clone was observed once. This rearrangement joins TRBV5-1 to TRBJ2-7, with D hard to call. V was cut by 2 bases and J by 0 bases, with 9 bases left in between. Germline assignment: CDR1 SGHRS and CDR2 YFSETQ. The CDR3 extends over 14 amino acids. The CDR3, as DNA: TGCGCCAGCAGCTTAACAGACCCCTCCTACGAGCAGTACTTC. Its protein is CASSLTDPSYEQYF.

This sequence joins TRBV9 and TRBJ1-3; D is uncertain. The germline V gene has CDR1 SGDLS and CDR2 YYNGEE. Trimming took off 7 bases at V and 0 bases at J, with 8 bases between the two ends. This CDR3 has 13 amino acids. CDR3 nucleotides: TGTGCCAGCGGCACCAACTCTGGAAACACCATATATTTT. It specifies CASGTNSGNTIYF.

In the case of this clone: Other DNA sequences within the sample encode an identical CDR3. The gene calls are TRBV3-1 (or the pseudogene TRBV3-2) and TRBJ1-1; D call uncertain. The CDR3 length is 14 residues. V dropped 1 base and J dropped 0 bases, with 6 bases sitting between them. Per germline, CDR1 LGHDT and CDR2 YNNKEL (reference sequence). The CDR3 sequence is CASSQGGLNTEAFF. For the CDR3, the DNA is TGTGCCAGCAGCCAAGGAGGATTGAACACTGAAGCTTTCTTT.

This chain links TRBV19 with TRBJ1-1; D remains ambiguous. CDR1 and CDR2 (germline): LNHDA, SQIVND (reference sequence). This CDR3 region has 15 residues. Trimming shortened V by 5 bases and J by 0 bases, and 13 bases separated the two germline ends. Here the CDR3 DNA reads TGTGCCAGTAGTTTAGGCGGTTTAATGAACACTGAAGCTTTCTTT. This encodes CASSLGGLMNTEAFF.

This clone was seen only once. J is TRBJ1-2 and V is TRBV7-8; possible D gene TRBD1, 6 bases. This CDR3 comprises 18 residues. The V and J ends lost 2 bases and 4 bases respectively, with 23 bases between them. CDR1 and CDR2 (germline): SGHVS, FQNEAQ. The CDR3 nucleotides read TGTGCCAGCAGCTTATACATTGACAGGTCGTTCCCCGGCTATGGCTACACCTTC. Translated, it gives CASSLYIDRSFPGYGYTF.

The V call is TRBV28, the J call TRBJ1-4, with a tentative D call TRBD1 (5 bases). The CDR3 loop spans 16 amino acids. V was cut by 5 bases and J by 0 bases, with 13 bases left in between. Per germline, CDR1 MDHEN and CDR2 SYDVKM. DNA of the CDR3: TGTGCCAGCAGTCTACGCGAACAGGCAACTAATGAAAAACTGTTTTTT. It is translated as CASSLREQATNEKLFF.

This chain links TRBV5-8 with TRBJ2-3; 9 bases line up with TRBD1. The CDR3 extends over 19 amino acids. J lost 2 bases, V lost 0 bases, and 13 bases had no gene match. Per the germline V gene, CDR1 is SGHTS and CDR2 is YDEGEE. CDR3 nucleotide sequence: TGTGCCAGCAGCTTGGGGACAGGGGTCCACCCCTCCAACACAGATACGCAGTATTTT. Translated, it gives CASSLGTGVHPSNTDTQYF. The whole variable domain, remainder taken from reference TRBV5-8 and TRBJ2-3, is EAGVTQSPTHLIKTRGQQATLRCSPISGHTSVYWYQQALGLGLQFLLWYDEGEERNRGNFPPRFSGRQFPNYSSELNVNALELEDSALYLCASSLGTGVHPSNTDTQYFGPGTRLTVL.

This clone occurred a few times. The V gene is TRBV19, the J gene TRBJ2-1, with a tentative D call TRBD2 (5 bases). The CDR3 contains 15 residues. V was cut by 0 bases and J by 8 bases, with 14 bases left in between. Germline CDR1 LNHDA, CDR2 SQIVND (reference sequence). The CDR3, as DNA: TGTGCCAGTAGTATAGATGGCGCATCCGGGGATGAGCAGTTCTTC. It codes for CASSIDGASGDEQFF.

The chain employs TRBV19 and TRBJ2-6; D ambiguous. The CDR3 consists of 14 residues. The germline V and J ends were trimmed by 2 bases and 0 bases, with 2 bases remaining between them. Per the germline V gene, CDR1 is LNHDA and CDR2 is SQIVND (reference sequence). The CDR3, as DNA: TGTGCCAGTAGTATACGCTCTGGGGCCAACGTCCTGACTTTC. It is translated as CASSIRSGANVLTF.

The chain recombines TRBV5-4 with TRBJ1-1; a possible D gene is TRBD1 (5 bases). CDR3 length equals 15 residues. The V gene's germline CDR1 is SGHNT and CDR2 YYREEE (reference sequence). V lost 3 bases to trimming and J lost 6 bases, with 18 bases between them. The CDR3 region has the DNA TGTGCCAGCAGCTCTGGCGGGGGGGTTATCGCTGAAGCTTTCTTT. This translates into CASSSGGGVIAEAFF.

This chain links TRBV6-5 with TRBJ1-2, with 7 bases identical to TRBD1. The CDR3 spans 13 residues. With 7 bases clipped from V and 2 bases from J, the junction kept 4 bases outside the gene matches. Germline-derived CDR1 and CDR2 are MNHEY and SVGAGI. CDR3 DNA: TGTGCCAGCAAGGCGGGACAGAACTATGGCTACACCTTC. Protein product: CASKAGQNYGYTF.

DNA of the CDR3: TGTGCCAGCAGCCCTAGGGGTTCCTTTACCTCTGGGGACACTGAAGCTTTCTTT. It encodes CASSPRGSFTSGDTEAFF. This sequence joins TRBV3-1 (or the pseudogene TRBV3-2) and TRBJ1-1; D may be TRBD1 (5 bases). Germline assignment: CDR1 LGHDT and CDR2 YNNKEL (reference sequence). The V and J ends lost 4 bases and 3 bases respectively, with 24 bases between them. This CDR3 region has 18 residues.

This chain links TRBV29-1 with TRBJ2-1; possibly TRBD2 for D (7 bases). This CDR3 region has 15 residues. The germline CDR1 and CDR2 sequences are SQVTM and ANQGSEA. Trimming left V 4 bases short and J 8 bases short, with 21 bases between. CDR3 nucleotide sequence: TGCAGCGTTGGGGGAGGGGGAGGCCTGGTTTATGAGCAGTTCTTC. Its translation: CSVGGGGGLVYEQFF.

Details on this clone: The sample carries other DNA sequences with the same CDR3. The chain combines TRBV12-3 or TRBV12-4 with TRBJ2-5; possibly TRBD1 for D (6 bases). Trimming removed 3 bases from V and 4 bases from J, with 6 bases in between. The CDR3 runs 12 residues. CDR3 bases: TGTGCCAGCAGTTTCAGGGGAGAGACCCAGTACTTC. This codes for CASSFRGETQYF.

The CDR3 DNA reads TGTGCCAGCACCTCGGTCTCCGGGACAGGGGTAAATTCACCCCTCCACTTT. It encodes CASTSVSGTGVNSPLHF. This chain links TRBV27 with TRBJ1-6; 10 bases are shared with TRBD1. The CDR3 spans 17 residues. V dropped 7 bases and J dropped 7; count of bases not matched to a gene: 13. Germline CDR1 is MNHEY and CDR2 is SMNVEV (reference sequence).

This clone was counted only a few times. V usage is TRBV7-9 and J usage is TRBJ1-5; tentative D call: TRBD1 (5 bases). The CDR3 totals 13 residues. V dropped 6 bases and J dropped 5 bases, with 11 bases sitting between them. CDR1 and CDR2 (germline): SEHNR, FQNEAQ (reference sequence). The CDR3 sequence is CASSQQEYQPQHF. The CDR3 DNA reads TGTGCCAGCAGTCAACAGGAGTATCAGCCCCAGCATTTT. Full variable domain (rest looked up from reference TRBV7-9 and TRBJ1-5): DTGVSQNPRHKITKRGQNVTFRCDPISEHNRLYWYRQTLGQGPEFLTYFQNEAQLEKSRLLSDRFSAERPKGSFSTLEIQRTEQGDSAMYLCASSQQEYQPQHFGDGTRLSIL.

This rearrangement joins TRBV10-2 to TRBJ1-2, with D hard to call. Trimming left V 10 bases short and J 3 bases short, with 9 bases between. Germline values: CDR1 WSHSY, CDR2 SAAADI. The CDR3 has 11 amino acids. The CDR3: CATEGDYGYTF. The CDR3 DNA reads TGCGCCACTGAGGGTGACTATGGCTACACCTTC.

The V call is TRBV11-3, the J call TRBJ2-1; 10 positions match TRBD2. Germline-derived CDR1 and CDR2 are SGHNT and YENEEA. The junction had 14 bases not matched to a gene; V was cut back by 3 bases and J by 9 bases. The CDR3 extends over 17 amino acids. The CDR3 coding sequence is TGTGCCAGCAGCTTGCCCAAATCGAGCGGGGGGGATGGTGAGCAGTTCTTC. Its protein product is CASSLPKSSGGDGEQFF.

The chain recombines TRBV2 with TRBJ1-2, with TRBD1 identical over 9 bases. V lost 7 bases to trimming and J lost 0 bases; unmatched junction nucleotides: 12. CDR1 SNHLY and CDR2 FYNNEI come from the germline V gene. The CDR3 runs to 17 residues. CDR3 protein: CASTKWDRALPNYGYTF. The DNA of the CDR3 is TGTGCCAGCACCAAATGGGACAGGGCTCTACCTAACTATGGCTACACCTTC. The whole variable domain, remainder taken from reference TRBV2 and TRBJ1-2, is EPEVTQTPSHQVTQMGQEVILRCVPISNHLYFYWYRQILGQKVEFLVSFYNNEISEKSEIFDDQFSVERPDGSNFTLKIRSTKLEDSAMYFCASTKWDRALPNYGYTFGSGTRLTVV.

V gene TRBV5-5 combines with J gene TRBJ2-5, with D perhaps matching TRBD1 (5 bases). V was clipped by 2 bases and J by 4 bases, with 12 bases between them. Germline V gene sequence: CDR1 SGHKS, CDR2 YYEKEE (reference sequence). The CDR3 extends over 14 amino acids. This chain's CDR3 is CASSFPATAETQYF. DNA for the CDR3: TGTGCCAGCAGCTTTCCGGCGACAGCAGAGACCCAGTACTTC.